Below, 28 T cell receptor beta chains from the same sample are listed, as sequenced in a study of blood T cells in healthy people across ages (dated by TCRdb to about 2015). The library came from 5' RACE. Instrument used: Illumina HiSeq 2500. A second PCR of roughly 7 to 11 cycles was run with a J-beta primer mix and a sample-barcoded 5' primer. TCRdb's own reprocessing of the public reads used fastp at Q25 and MiXCR and kept productive beta chains. All rows with the same CDR3 protein become a single entry with the most common DNA and genes. For this sample the table gives fewer than 900,000 distinct CDR3 sequences, of which over 45% were detected only once. The top ten clonotypes cover roughly 31% of the sample. The sample comprised blood. The receptors derive from a woman in her sixties in good health.

The chain couples TRBV28 to TRBJ2-7, with 7 positions matching TRBD2. With 6 bases clipped from V and 0 bases from J, the junction kept 5 bases outside the gene matches. Looked up from germline, CDR1 is MDHEN and CDR2 is SYDVKM. This CDR3 has 14 amino acids. CDR3 sequence (DNA): TGTGCCAGCAGCGGGACTACGAGCTCCTACGAGCAGTACTTC. Translation gives CASSGTTSSYEQYF.

The chain is built from TRBV6-1 and TRBJ1-5, with D perhaps TRBD1 (6 bases). The CDR3 has 15 residues. Trimming removed 4 bases at V and 4 bases at J, with 14 bases between. The germline V gene has CDR1 MNHNS and CDR2 SASEGT. CDR3 in amino acids: CASSGGAPNNQPQHF. The CDR3 DNA is TGTGCCAGCAGTGGGGGGGCTCCGAATAATCAGCCCCAGCATTTT.

This clonotype occurred a few times. The chain employs TRBV29-1 and TRBJ2-7; 8 bases are a match to TRBD1. CDR3 size: 14 residues. Trimming at V came to 6 bases and at J to 3 bases, leaving 10 bases not matched to a gene. CDR1 SQVTM and CDR2 ANQGSEA come from the germline V gene. The CDR3 DNA reads TGCAGCGTAGAAATCGGACAGGGTTTCTACGAGCAGTACTTC. This translates into CSVEIGQGFYEQYF.

This clonotype has ten or more counts. The chain joins TRBV28 to TRBJ1-2; perhaps TRBD1 as D (5 bases). This CDR3 contains 13 residues. Trimming cost V 2 bases and J 8 bases, with 12 bases left between them. Germline V CDR1 and CDR2: MDHEN, SYDVKM. The CDR3 loop reads CASSLTARVGYTF. The CDR3 DNA reads as TGTGCCAGCAGTTTAACGGCCAGGGTCGGCTACACCTTC.

This chain links TRBV7-9 with TRBJ2-3; 9 bases match TRBD1. The CDR3 has 14 residues. V was clipped by 4 bases and J by 3 bases; unmatched bases: 2. Per the germline V gene, CDR1 is SEHNR and CDR2 is FQNEAQ (reference sequence). This CDR3 reads CASSYRGLTDTQYF. The DNA for the CDR3 is TGTGCCAGCAGCTACAGGGGGCTGACAGATACGCAGTATTTT. Full variable domain (missing parts from reference TRBV7-9 and TRBJ2-3): DTGVSQNPRHKITKRGQNVTFRCDPISEHNRLYWYRQTLGQGPEFLTYFQNEAQLEKSRLLSDRFSAERPKGSFSTLEIQRTEQGDSAMYLCASSYRGLTDTQYFGPGTRLTVL.

The chain carries TRBV7-9 and TRBJ1-1; no reliable D call. The CDR3 extends over 10 amino acids. The germline CDR1 and CDR2 sequences are SEHNR and FQNEAQ (reference sequence). V was cut by 3 bases and J by 6 bases, with 2 bases left in between. For the CDR3, the DNA is TGTGCCAGCAGCTTGGCTGAAGCTTTCTTT. It encodes CASSLAEAFF.

The chain uses TRBV20-1 and TRBJ2-1; TRBD2 matches 10 bases. CDR3 size: 16 residues. CDR1 and CDR2 from the germline V gene are DFQATT and SNEGSKA (reference sequence). V shed 2 bases and J 2 bases; nucleotides not matched to a gene: 6. CDR3 residues: CSARTASGSPYNEQFF. CDR3 nucleotide sequence: TGCAGTGCTAGAACGGCTAGCGGGAGTCCCTACAATGAGCAGTTCTTC.

This clonotype occurred a few times. J is TRBJ2-3 and V is TRBV7-2; 10 nucleotides agree with TRBD2. V shed 0 bases, J shed 1 base, and the junction held 4 bases outside the gene matches. This CDR3 is built from 17 residues. Germline CDR1 and CDR2: SGHTA and FQGNSA. CDR3 nucleotides: TGTGCCAGCAGCTTAGCGCATGGGACTAGCGGCACAGATACGCAGTATTTT. Amino acid sequence: CASSLAHGTSGTDTQYF.

The rearrangement uses TRBV7-3 and TRBJ2-5, with 9 positions matching TRBD2. Gene TRBJ2-7 matches the end of the DNA better, so the J call may be wrong. Germline values: CDR1 SGHTA, CDR2 FQGTGA. The CDR3 runs to 14 residues. The CDR3 DNA is TGTGCCAGCAGCTTATGGGGTAGCGGGAGCGAGCAGTACTTC. It is translated as CASSLWGSGSEQYF.

The V gene is TRBV4-1, the J gene TRBJ1-1; 7 positions agree with TRBD1. The V gene end was trimmed by 5 bases and the J gene end by 1 base; junction bases not matched to a gene: 4. The length of the CDR3 is 14 residues. Germline CDR1 reads MGHRA; CDR2 reads YSYEKL. CDR3 DNA: TGCGCCAGCAGCATAAGACAGGGGAACACTGAAGCTTTCTTT. This translates into CASSIRQGNTEAFF.

This clonotype was found a few times. This chain connects TRBV15 to TRBJ2-1, with 15 bases identical to TRBD2. There are 19 residues in the CDR3. V lost 2 bases, J lost 4 bases, and 9 bases stayed unmatched. The germline V gene has CDR1 LNHNV and CDR2 YYDKDF (reference sequence). The CDR3 DNA sequence: TGTGCCACCAGCAGACTTTGGACAGGGACTAGCGGGAGGTACAATGAGCAGTTCTTC. This codes for CATSRLWTGTSGRYNEQFF.

This clonotype was counted only a few times. The V and J genes are TRBV7-3 and TRBJ2-3; D ambiguous. Trimming cost V 4 bases and J 0 bases, with 11 bases left between them. The CDR3 is 15 amino acids. CDR1 is SGHTA and CDR2 is FQGTGA in the germline V gene. The CDR3 DNA follows: TGTGCCAGCAGCTATCTGGGCACTAGCACAGATACGCAGTATTTT. It is translated as CASSYLGTSTDTQYF.

This chain joins TRBV11-1 and TRBJ2-3; no clear D gene. CDR3 length: 15 residues. The germline V gene has CDR1 SGHAT and CDR2 FQDESV (reference sequence). V gave up 2 bases and J gave up 3 bases, with 12 bases separating them. CDR3 residues: CASSLSVGSTDTQYF. The CDR3 DNA reads TGTGCCAGCAGCTTATCGGTGGGATCTACAGATACGCAGTATTTT.

This clonotype has more than one count but fewer than ten. Here the CDR3 reads CASSGTGEANVLTF. In DNA, the CDR3 is TGTGCCAGCAGCGGGACAGGGGAGGCCAACGTCCTGACTTTC. The V and J genes are TRBV13 and TRBJ2-6; 10 bases agree with TRBD1. Trimming took 5 bases from V and 6 from J; bases not matched to a gene: 1. There are 14 residues in the CDR3. Germline CDR1 and CDR2: PRHDT and FYEKMQ (reference sequence).

The chain employs TRBV3-1 and TRBJ2-3, with D perhaps TRBD1 or TRBD2 (5 bases each). The CDR3 runs to 15 residues. The V end lost 3 bases, the J end lost 0 bases, and 10 bases lay between the germline ends. The germline V gene encodes CDR1 LGHDT and CDR2 YNNKEL (reference sequence). The DNA for the CDR3 is TGTGCCAGCAGCCATGATTGGGGGAGCACAGATACGCAGTATTTT. Translation: CASSHDWGSTDTQYF.

This clonotype came up a few times. The chain joins TRBV29-1 to TRBJ1-2; D is uncertain. The V gene lost 0 bases and the J gene lost 4 bases, with 12 bases spanning the gap. This CDR3 is built from 14 residues. Germline CDR1 is SQVTM and CDR2 is ANQGSEA. The DNA for the CDR3 is TGCAGCGTTGAAGATCCCGGGAAGCTCTATGGCTACACCTTC. It codes for CSVEDPGKLYGYTF.

V and J are TRBV4-2 and TRBJ2-1; 14 positions agree with TRBD2. Trimming at V came to 3 bases and at J to 4 bases, leaving 5 bases not matched to a gene. Germline CDR1 LGHNA, CDR2 YNFKEQ. This CDR3 has 17 amino acids. CDR3 sequence: CASSQSRTSGRYNEQFF. CDR3 in DNA: TGTGCCAGCAGCCAGTCCAGGACTAGCGGGAGGTACAATGAGCAGTTCTTC.

This clonotype was picked up a small number of times. The chain carries TRBV20-1 and TRBJ2-1; no definite D call. Per the germline V gene, CDR1 is DFQATT and CDR2 is SNEGSKA (reference sequence). The germline V and J ends were trimmed by 4 bases and 12 bases, with 13 bases remaining between them. The CDR3 loop spans 11 amino acids. The CDR3 sequence is CSAMYGLGQFF. In DNA, the CDR3 is TGCAGTGCTATGTATGGCTTGGGGCAGTTCTTC.

This chain links TRBV18 with TRBJ2-1; D tentatively reads TRBD1 or TRBD2 (5 bases each). Germline CDR1 reads KGHSH; CDR2 reads LQKENI. The CDR3 is 15 residues long. V shed 6 bases and J shed 4 bases, with 16 bases lying between them. The CDR3 loop reads CASSLRDPSYNEQFF. The CDR3 DNA reads as TGTGCCAGCTCGCTCCGGGACCCCTCATACAATGAGCAGTTCTTC.

This rearrangement joins TRBV6-2 or TRBV6-3 to TRBJ2-7; 10 nucleotides line up with TRBD2. The germline gives CDR1 MNHEY, CDR2 SVGEGT. V trimming: 2 bases; J trimming: 7 bases; junction bases outside the gene matches: 5. The CDR3 consists of 14 residues. CDR3 sequence reads: CASSYPGLAWEQYF. CDR3 DNA sequence: TGTGCCAGCAGTTACCCGGGACTAGCGTGGGAGCAGTACTTC.

The genes are TRBV7-9 and TRBJ2-7, with 11 bases identical to TRBD2. The V segment lost 4 bases and the J segment 3 bases; nucleotides outside the gene matches: 5. The CDR3 totals 15 residues. Germline CDR1 SEHNR, CDR2 FQNEAQ (reference sequence). This CDR3 reads CASSWTSGRNYEQYF. For the CDR3, the DNA is TGTGCCAGCAGCTGGACTAGCGGGCGGAACTACGAGCAGTACTTC.

The chain links TRBV4-2 to TRBJ2-1, with D possibly being TRBD2 (6 bases). Between the trimmed V and J ends, which lost 0 bases and 0 bases, there was a span of 18 bases. Germline CDR1 reads LGHNA; CDR2 reads YNFKEQ. This CDR3 has 19 residues. CDR3 nucleotides: TGTGCCAGCAGCCAAGAAGGCTCGGCGGGGAGGAGCTCCTACAATGAGCAGTTCTTC. Its protein is CASSQEGSAGRSSYNEQFF.

This chain links TRBV24-1 with TRBJ2-3, with TRBD2 matching over 10 bases. Per germline, CDR1 KGHDR and CDR2 SFDVKD. The CDR3 runs to 16 residues. The ends lost 4 bases at V and 3 bases at J; junction bases unmatched: 6. The CDR3 here is CATSDPLAGATDTQYF. DNA for the CDR3: TGTGCCACCAGTGACCCGCTAGCGGGAGCTACAGATACGCAGTATTTT.

The chain links TRBV25-1 to TRBJ2-3, with 10 bases fitting TRBD2. This CDR3 is built from 16 residues. Per germline, CDR1 MGHDK and CDR2 SYGVNS. V lost 3 bases and J lost 2; bases outside the gene matches: 5. CDR3 region: CASSDGTSVPTDTQYF. The CDR3 DNA reads TGTGCCAGCAGTGACGGGACTAGCGTACCCACAGATACGCAGTATTTT.

This clonotype was observed a handful of times. The rearrangement joins TRBV25-1 to TRBJ2-5, with D perhaps matching TRBD2 (6 bases). V shed 3 bases and J shed 5 bases, with 13 bases lying between them. From germline, CDR1 is MGHDK and CDR2 SYGVNS. The length of the CDR3 is 14 residues. CDR3 in amino acids: CASSEGGILETQYF. The CDR3, as DNA: TGTGCCAGCAGTGAGGGAGGCATCTTGGAGACCCAGTACTTC.

The chain is built from TRBV7-8 and TRBJ2-1; D may correspond to TRBD1 or TRBD2 (5 bases each). Trimming pared 5 bases from V and 2 bases from J, leaving 22 bases between. Germline V gives CDR1 SGHVS, CDR2 FQNEAQ. The CDR3 totals 18 residues. The DNA for the CDR3 is TGTGCCAGCAGCGGCACCCCTCGGGGCCTTAGAACCTACAATGAGCAGTTCTTC. Amino acid sequence: CASSGTPRGLRTYNEQFF. Filled out from reference TRBV7-8 and TRBJ2-1, the complete variable domain reads GAGVSQSPRYKVAKRGQDVALRCDPISGHVSLFWYQQALGQGPEFLTYFQNEAQLDKSGLPSDRFFAERPEGSVSTLKIQRTQQEDSAVYLCASSGTPRGLRTYNEQFFGPGTRLTVL.

The chain combines TRBV5-1 with TRBJ2-5, with a weak D call TRBD1 (6 bases). Trimming shortened V by 0 bases and J by 5 bases, and 14 bases separated the two germline ends. CDR1 and CDR2 from the germline V gene are SGHRS and YFSETQ. This CDR3 has 15 amino acids. CDR3 sequence: CASSLEGHPGETQYF. The CDR3 nucleotides are TGCGCCAGCAGCTTGGAGGGACACCCGGGGGAGACCCAGTACTTC.

A few counts support this clonotype. J is TRBJ1-2 and V is TRBV29-1; a weak D match, TRBD1 (6 bases). CDR1 SQVTM and CDR2 ANQGSEA come from the germline V gene. The CDR3 is 14 amino acids. V was trimmed by 0 bases and J by 4 bases, leaving 12 bases between them. CDR3 sequence (DNA): TGCAGCGTTGAAGATCCCCCAGGGGCCTATGGCTACACCTTC. Residues: CSVEDPPGAYGYTF.